This TCR beta chain was sequenced during a study of blood T cell repertoires in COVID-19. Study at large: Researchers got acute and convalescent COVID-19 samples from the United States, Italy and Spain. PBMCs, B-cell-depleted T cells, or T cells provided the cDNA or gDNA that made up the material.

Authors' processing steps: Estimation of nucleated cell counts relied on the amplification of reference gene primers. TCRdb keeps only in-frame clones here, not all; method: immunoSEQ multiplex PCR. Clone size and the V and J calls come from that table; the DNA yielded D and trimming. The repertoire has tens of thousands of clones, 70% to 90% of them found once; the top ten carry about 4.3%. The CDR3 is 16 residues long. Germline CDR1 and CDR2: SGHDN and FVKESK. V dropped 0 bases and J dropped 2 bases, with 13 bases sitting between them. This chain connects TRBV14 to TRBJ1-2; a possible D gene is TRBD1 (6 bases). The TCR was taken from a man in his fifties or sixties with acute or convalescent COVID-19. The sequenced sample consisted of peripheral blood. The CDR3 DNA reads TGTGCCAGCAGCCAAGATCCGGGACACCAGAACTATGGCTACACCTTC. Amino acid sequence: CASSQDPGHQNYGYTF.